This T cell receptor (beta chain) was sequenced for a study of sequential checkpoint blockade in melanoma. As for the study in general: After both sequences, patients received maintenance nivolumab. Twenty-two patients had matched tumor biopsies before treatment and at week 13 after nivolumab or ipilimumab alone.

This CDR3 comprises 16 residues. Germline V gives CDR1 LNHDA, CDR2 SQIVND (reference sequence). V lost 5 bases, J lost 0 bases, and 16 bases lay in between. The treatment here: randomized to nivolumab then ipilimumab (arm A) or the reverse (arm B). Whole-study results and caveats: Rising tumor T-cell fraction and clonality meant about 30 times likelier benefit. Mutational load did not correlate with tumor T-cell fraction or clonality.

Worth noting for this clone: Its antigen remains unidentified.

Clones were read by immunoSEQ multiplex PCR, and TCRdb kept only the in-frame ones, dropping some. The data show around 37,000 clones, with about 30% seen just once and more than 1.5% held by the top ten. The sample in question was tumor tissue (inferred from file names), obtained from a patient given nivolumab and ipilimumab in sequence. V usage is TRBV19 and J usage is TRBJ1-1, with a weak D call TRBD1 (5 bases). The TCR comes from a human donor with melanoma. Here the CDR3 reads CASSQSRGRMNTEAFF. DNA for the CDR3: TGTGCCAGTAGTCAAAGCCGGGGCAGAATGAACACTGAAGCTTTCTTT.